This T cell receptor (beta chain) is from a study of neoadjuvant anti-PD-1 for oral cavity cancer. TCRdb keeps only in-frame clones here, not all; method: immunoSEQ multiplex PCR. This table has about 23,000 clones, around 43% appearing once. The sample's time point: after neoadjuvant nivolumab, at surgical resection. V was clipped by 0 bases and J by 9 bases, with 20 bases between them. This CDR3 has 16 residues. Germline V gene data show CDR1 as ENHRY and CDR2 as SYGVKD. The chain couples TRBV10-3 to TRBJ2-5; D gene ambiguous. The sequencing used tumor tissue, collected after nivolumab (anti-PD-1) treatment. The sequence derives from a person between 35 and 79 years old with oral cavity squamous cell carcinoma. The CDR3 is CAISESPPGVAQAQYF. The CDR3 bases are TGTGCCATCAGTGAGTCGCCCCCTGGGGTGGCGCAGGCCCAGTACTTC.